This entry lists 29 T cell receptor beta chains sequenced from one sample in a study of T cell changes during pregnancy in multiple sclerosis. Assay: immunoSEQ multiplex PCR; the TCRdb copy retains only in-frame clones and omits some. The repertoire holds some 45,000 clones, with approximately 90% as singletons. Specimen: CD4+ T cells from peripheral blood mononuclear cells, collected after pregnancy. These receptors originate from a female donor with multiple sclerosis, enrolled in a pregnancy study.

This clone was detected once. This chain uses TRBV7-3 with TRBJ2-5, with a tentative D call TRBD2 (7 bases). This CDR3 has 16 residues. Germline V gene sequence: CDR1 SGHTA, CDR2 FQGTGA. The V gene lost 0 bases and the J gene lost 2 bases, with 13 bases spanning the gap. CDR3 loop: CASSLTGGLNQETQYF. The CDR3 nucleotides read TGTGCCAGCAGCTTAACCGGGGGGCTTAATCAAGAGACCCAGTACTTC. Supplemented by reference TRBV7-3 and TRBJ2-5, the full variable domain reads GAGVSQTPSNKVTEKGKYVELRCDPISGHTALYWYRQSLGQGPEFLIYFQGTGAADDSGLPNDRFFAVRPEGSVSTLKIQRTERGDSAVYLCASSLTGGLNQETQYFGPGTRLLVL.

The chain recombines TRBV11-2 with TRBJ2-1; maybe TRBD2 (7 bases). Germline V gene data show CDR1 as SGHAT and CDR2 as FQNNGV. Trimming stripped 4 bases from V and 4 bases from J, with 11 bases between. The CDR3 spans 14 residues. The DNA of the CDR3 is TGTGCCAGCAGCTGGGGGGGCCCGTACAATGAGCAGTTCTTC. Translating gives CASSWGGPYNEQFF.

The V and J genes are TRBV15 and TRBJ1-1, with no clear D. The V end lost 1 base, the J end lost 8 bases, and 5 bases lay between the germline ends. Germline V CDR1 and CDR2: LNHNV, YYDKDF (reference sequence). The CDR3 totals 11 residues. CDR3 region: CATSRVEEAFF. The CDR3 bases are TGTGCCACCAGCAGAGTAGAGGAAGCTTTCTTT.

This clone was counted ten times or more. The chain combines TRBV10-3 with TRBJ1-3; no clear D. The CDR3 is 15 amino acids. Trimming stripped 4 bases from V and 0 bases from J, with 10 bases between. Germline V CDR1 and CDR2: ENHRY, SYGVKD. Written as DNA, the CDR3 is TGTGCCATCAGTGTTGCCGCGGCCTCTGGAAACACCATATATTTT. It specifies CAISVAAASGNTIYF.

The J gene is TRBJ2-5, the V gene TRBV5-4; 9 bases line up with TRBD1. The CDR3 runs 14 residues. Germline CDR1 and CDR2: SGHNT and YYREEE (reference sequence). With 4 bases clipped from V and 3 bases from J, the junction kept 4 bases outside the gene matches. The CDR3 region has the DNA TGTGCCAGCAGCCGGACAGGGGTGGAAGAGACCCAGTACTTC. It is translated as CASSRTGVEETQYF. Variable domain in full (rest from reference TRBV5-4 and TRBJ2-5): ETGVTQSPTHLIKTRGQQVTLRCSSQSGHNTVSWYQQALGQGPQFIFQYYREEENGRGNFPPRFSGLQFPNYSSELNVNALELDDSALYLCASSRTGVEETQYFGPGTRLLVL.

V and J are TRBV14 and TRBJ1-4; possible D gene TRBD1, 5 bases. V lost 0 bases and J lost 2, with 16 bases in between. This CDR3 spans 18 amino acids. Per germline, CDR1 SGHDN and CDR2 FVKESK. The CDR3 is CASSQEWNIGTTNEKLFF. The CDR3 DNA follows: TGTGCCAGCAGCCAAGAATGGAATATAGGGACTACTAATGAAAAACTGTTTTTT. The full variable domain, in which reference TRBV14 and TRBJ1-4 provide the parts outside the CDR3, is EAGVTQFPSHSVIEKGQTVTLRCDPISGHDNLYWYRRVMGKEIKFLLHFVKESKQDESGMPNNRFLAERTGGTYSTLKVQPAELEDSGVYFCASSQEWNIGTTNEKLFFGSGTQLSVL.

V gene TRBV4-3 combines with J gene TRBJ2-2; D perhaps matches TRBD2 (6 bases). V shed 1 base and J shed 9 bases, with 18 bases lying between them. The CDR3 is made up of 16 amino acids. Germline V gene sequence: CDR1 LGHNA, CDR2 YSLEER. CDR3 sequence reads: CASSQGSGTQPRELFF. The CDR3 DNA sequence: TGCGCCAGCAGCCAAGGGTCCGGGACTCAACCCCGGGAGCTGTTTTTT.

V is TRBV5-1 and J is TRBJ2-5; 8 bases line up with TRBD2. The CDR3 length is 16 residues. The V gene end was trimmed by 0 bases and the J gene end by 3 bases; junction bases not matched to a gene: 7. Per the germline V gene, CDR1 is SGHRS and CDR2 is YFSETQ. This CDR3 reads CASSLASGGGEETQYF. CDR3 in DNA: TGCGCCAGCAGCTTGGCGAGCGGGGGCGGAGAAGAGACCCAGTACTTC.

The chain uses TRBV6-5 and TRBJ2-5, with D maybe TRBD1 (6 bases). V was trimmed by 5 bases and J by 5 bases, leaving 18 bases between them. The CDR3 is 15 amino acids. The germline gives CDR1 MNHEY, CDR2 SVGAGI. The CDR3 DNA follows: TGTGCCAGCAGTACAGGGCTGGGTTATTCGGAGACCCAGTACTTC. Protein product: CASSTGLGYSETQYF.

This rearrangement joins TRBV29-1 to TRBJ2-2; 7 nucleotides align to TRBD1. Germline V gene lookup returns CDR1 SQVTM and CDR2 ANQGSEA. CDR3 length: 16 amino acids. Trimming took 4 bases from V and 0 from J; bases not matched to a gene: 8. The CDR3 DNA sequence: TGCAGCGTTGCGAGACAGGGAACCGCGAACACCGGGGAGCTGTTTTTT. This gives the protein CSVARQGTANTGELFF.

CDR3 DNA: TGTGCCAGCAGCTTAGGGACAGGGGGCACAGATACGCAGTATTTT. As protein: CASSLGTGGTDTQYF. The chain couples TRBV11-3 to TRBJ2-3; 9 bases align to TRBD1. Germline values: CDR1 SGHNT, CDR2 YENEEA. The CDR3 sequence is 15 residues long. With V trimmed by 1 base and J by 1 base, 0 bases remained unmatched.

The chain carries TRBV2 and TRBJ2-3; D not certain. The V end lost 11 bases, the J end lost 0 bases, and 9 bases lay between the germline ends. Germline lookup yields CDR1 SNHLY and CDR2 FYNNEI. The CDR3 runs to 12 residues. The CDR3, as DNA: TGTGCCTTGAGTATAAGCACAGATACGCAGTATTTT. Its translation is CALSISTDTQYF.

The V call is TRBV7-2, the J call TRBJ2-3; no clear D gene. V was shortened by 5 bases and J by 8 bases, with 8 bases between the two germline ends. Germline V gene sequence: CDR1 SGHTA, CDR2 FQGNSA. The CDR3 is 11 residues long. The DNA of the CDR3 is TGTGCCAGCAGCCCTGGGCTTACGCAGTATTTT. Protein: CASSPGLTQYF.

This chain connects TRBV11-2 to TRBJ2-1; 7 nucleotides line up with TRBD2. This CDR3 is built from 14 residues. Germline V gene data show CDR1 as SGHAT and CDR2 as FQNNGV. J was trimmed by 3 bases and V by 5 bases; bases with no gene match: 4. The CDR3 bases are TGTGCCAGCAGCAGAGGGACTAACTACAATGAGCAGTTCTTC. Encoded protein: CASSRGTNYNEQFF.

The CDR3 DNA sequence: TGTGCCACCAGCAGAGGCGAGACAGGGCGGAATGAGCAGTTCTTC. Protein product: CATSRGETGRNEQFF. This chain links TRBV15 with TRBJ2-1; TRBD1 matches at 7 bases. Germline-derived CDR1 and CDR2 are LNHNV and YYDKDF (reference sequence). This CDR3 has 15 residues. V gave up 1 base and J gave up 7 bases; unmatched junction bases: 7.

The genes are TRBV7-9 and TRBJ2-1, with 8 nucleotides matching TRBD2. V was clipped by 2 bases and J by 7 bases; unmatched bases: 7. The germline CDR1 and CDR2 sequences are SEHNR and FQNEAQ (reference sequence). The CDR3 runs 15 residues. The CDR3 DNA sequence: TGTGCCAGCAGCTTATTTAGCGGGGCCCGGAATGAGCAGTTCTTC. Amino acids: CASSLFSGARNEQFF.

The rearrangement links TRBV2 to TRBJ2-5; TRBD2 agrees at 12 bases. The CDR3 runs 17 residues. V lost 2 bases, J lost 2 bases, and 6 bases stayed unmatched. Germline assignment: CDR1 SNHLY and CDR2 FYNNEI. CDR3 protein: CASSESSGGVKQETQYF. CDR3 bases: TGTGCCAGCAGTGAATCTAGCGGGGGGGTGAAACAAGAGACCCAGTACTTC.

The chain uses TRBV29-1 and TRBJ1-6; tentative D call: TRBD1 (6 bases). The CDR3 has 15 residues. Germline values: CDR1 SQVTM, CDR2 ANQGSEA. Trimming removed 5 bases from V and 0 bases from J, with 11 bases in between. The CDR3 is CSVRTGSSYNSPLHF. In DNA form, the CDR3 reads TGCAGCGTTCGAACAGGGAGCTCCTATAATTCACCCCTCCACTTT.

This CDR3 reads CASSRGDSRNYGYTF. The CDR3 DNA sequence: TGTGCCAGTAGTAGGGGGGACAGCCGAAACTATGGCTACACCTTC. The chain joins TRBV19 to TRBJ1-2; 7 bases agree with TRBD1. V dropped 4 bases and J dropped 2; count of bases not matched to a gene: 7. CDR3 length: 15 residues. Germline CDR1 LNHDA, CDR2 SQIVND (reference sequence). The full variable domain, its missing parts supplied by reference TRBV19 and TRBJ1-2, is DGGITQSPKYLFRKEGQNVTLSCEQNLNHDAMYWYRQDPGQGLRLIYYSQIVNDFQKGDIAEGYSVSREKKESFPLTVTSAQKNPTAFYLCASSRGDSRNYGYTFGSGTRLTVV.

This CDR3 is CARDFYTGELFF. DNA of the CDR3: TGTGCCAGGGACTTTTACACCGGGGAGCTGTTTTTT. This rearrangement joins TRBV27 to TRBJ2-2; D may be TRBD2 (5 bases). CDR1 and CDR2 (germline): MNHEY, SMNVEV (reference sequence). This CDR3 contains 12 residues. Trimming removed 9 bases from V and 3 bases from J, with 8 bases in between.

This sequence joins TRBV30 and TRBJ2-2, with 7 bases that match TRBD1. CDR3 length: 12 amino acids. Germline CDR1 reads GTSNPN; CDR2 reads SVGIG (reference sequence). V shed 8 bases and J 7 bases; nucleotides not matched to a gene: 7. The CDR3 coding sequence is TGTGCCGGCCGTGCAGGGGGCGGGGAGCTGTTTTTT. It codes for CAGRAGGGELFF.

CDR3 residues: CASARGGTYTEAFF. CDR3 bases: TGCGCCAGCGCCCGTGGAGGCACATACACTGAAGCTTTCTTT. V is TRBV10-2 and J is TRBJ1-1; D remains ambiguous. Germline V gene data show CDR1 as WSHSY and CDR2 as SAAADI. This CDR3 region has 14 residues. The V and J ends lost 8 bases and 3 bases respectively, with 16 bases between them.

The CDR3 coding sequence is TGTGCCAGCAGTAGAATTACAGGCGGATACAATGAGCAGTTCTTC. Translated: CASSRITGGYNEQFF. The J gene is TRBJ2-1, the V gene TRBV28, with D perhaps matching TRBD1 (5 bases). V lost 5 bases to trimming and J lost 4 bases, with 15 bases between them. This CDR3 contains 15 residues. Per the germline V gene, CDR1 is MDHEN and CDR2 is SYDVKM.

The CDR3 is CASSRGGADSPLHF. The CDR3 DNA reads as TGTGCCAGCAGCCGCGGGGGGGCCGATTCACCCCTCCACTTT. The chain joins TRBV7-9 to TRBJ1-6, with D maybe TRBD1 (6 bases). V was trimmed by 5 bases and J by 8 bases, leaving 13 bases between them. Looked up from germline, CDR1 is SEHNR and CDR2 is FQNEAQ (reference sequence). There are 14 residues in the CDR3.

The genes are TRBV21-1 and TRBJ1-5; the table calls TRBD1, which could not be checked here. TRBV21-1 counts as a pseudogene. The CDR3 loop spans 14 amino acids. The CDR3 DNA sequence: TGTGCCAGCAGCAACTGGCAGGGGAATCAGCCCCAGCATTTT. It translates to CASSNWQGNQPQHF.

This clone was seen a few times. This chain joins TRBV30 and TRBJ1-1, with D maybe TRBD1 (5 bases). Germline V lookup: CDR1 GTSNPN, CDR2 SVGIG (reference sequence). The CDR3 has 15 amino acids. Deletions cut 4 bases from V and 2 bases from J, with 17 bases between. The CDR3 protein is CAWTSGEGSNTEAFF. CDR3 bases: TGTGCCTGGACGTCGGGGGAAGGGTCCAACACTGAAGCTTTCTTT.

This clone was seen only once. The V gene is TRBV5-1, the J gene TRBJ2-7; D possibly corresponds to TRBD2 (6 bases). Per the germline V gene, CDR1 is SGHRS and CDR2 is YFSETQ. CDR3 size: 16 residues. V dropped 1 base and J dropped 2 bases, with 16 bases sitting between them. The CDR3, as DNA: TGCGCCAGCAGCTTGAACTTAGGACTACTTCCCTACGAGCAGTACTTC. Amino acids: CASSLNLGLLPYEQYF.

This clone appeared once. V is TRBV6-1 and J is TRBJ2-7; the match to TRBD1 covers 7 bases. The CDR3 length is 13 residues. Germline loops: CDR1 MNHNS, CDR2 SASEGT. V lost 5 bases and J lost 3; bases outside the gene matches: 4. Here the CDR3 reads CASSRDRNYEQYF. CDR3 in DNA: TGTGCCAGCAGTCGGGACAGAAACTACGAGCAGTACTTC.

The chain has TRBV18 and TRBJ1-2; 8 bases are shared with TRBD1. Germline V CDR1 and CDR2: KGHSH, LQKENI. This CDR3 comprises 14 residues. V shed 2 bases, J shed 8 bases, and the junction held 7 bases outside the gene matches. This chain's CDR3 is CASSPSQGARGYTF. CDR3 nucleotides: TGTGCCAGCTCACCATCTCAGGGGGCGCGAGGCTACACCTTC.